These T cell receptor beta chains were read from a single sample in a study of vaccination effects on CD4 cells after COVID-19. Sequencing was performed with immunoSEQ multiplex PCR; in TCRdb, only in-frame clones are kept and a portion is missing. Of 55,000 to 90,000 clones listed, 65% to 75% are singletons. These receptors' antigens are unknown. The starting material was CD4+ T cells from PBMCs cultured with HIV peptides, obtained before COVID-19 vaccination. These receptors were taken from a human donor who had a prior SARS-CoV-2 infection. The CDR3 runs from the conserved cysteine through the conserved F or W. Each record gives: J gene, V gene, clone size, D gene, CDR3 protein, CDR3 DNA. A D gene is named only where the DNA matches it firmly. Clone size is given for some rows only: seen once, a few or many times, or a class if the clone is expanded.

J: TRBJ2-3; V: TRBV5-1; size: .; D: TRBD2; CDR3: CASSSPSGRALDTQYF; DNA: TGCGCCAGCAGCTCTCCTAGCGGGAGGGCCCTAGATACGCAGTATTTT
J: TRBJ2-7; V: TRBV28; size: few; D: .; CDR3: CASSRHGQLYEQYF; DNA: TGTGCCAGCAGTCGCCATGGACAGCTCTACGAGCAGTACTTC
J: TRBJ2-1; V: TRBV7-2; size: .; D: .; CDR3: CASSLRSEAYNEQFF; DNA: TGTGCCAGCAGCTTACGATCCGAGGCATACAATGAGCAGTTCTTC
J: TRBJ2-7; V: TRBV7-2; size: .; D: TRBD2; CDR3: CASSTLAGGYSYEQYF; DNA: TGTGCCAGCAGCACTCTAGCGGGAGGCTATTCCTACGAGCAGTACTTC
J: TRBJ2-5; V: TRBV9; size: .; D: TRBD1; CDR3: CASSLGTGSPVPQYF; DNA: TGTGCCAGCAGCCTCGGGACAGGGAGCCCGGTGCCCCAGTACTTC
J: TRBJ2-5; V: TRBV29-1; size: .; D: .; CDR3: CSVKTETQYF; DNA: TGCAGCGTCAAGACAGAGACCCAGTACTTC
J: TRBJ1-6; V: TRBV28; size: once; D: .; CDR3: CASTYPGDNSPLHF; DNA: TGTGCCAGCACCTATCCGGGGGATAATTCACCCCTCCACTTT
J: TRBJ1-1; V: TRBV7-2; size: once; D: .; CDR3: CASSSQQGTEAFF; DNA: TGTGCCAGCAGCTCCCAGCAGGGAACTGAAGCTTTCTTT
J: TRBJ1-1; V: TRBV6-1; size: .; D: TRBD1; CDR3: CASSEALRAGGTEAFF; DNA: TGTGCCAGCAGTGAAGCGCTTCGGGCAGGGGGCACTGAAGCTTTCTTT
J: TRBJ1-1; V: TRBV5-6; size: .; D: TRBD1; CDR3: CASSLGWTGGRTEAFF; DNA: TGTGCCAGCAGCTTGGGATGGACAGGGGGCCGCACTGAAGCTTTCTTT
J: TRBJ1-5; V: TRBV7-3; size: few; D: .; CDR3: CASSLGRRGNQPQHF; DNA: TGTGCCAGCAGCTTAGGCCGGCGGGGCAATCAGCCCCAGCATTTT
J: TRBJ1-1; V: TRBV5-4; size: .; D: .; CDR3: CASSSFEGRNEAFF; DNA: TGTGCCAGCAGCTCCTTTGAGGGGCGTAATGAAGCTTTCTTT
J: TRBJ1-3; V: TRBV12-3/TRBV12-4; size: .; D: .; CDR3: CASSISTIYF; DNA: TGTGCCAGCAGTATCAGCACCATATATTTT
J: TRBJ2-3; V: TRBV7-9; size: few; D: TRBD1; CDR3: CASSPRTGGYLPSTDTQYF; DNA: TGTGCCAGCAGCCCAAGGACAGGGGGCTACCTACCGTCCACAGATACGCAGTATTTT
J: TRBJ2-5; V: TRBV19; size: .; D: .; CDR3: CASSIGSHQTQYF; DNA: TGTGCCAGTAGTATAGGGTCACATCAGACCCAGTACTTC
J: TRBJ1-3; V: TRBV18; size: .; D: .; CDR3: CASSPLSGGSNTIYF; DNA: TGTGCCAGCTCACCACTCTCGGGGGGCTCGAACACCATATATTTT
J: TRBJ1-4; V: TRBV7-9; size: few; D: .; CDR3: CASSPGDGPNEKLFF; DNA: TGTGCCAGCAGCCCTGGGGACGGGCCTAATGAAAAACTGTTTTTT
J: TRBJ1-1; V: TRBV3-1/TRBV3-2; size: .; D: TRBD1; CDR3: CASSQELGRGFLNTEAFF; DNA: TGTGCCAGCAGCCAAGAGTTGGGCAGGGGGTTTCTGAACACTGAAGCTTTCTTT
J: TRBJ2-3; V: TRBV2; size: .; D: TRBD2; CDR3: CASQAAGEIDTQYF; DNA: TGTGCCAGCCAGGCAGCGGGAGAAATAGATACGCAGTATTTT
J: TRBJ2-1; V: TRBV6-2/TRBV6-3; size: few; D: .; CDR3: CASSLLGVSYNEQFF; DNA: TGTGCCAGCAGTCTACTAGGTGTCTCCTACAATGAGCAGTTCTTC
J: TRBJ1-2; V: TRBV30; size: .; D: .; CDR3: CAWSGTSLDGYTF; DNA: TGTGCCTGGAGTGGGACATCGCTTGATGGCTACACCTTC
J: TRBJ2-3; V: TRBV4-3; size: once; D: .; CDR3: CASSQDWGGWTLADTQYF; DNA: TGCGCCAGCAGCCAAGATTGGGGCGGGTGGACCTTGGCAGATACGCAGTATTTT
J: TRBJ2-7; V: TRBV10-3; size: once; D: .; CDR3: CAISETPGTHLPYEQYF; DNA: TGTGCCATCAGTGAGACGCCCGGGACACATTTACCCTACGAGCAGTACTTC
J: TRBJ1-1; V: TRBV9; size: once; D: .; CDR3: CASSVEGVRGTEAFF; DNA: TGTGCCAGCAGCGTAGAGGGGGTTAGGGGCACTGAAGCTTTCTTT
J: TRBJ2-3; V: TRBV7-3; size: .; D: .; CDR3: CASSSGSTDTQYF; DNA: TGTGCCAGCAGCTCAGGGAGCACAGATACGCAGTATTTT
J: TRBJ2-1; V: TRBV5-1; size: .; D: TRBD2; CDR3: CASSLTSGAYNEQFF; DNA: TGCGCCAGCAGCTTAACTAGCGGAGCCTACAATGAGCAGTTCTTC
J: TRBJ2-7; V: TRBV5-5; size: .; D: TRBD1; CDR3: CASSFKGTGVSYEQYF; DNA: TGTGCCAGCAGCTTTAAAGGGACAGGGGTCTCCTACGAGCAGTACTTC
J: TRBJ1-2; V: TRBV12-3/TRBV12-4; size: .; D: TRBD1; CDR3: CASSLGQRYTF; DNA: TGTGCCAGCAGCCTGGGACAGCGATACACCTTC
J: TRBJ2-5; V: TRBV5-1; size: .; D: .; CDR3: CASSLGDGETQYF; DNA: TGCGCCAGCAGCTTGGGGGATGGGGAGACCCAGTACTTC
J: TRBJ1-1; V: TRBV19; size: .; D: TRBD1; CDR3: CASLDRTGGDNTEAFF; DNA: TGTGCCAGTCTCGATCGGACAGGGGGTGACAACACTGAAGCTTTCTTT
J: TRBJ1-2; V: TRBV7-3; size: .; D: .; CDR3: CASSPGGGDLGYTF; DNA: TGTGCCAGCAGCCCTGGGGGCGGCGACTTGGGCTACACCTTC
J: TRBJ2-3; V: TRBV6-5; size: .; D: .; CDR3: CASSYWRRGRTDTQYF; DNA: TGTGCCAGCAGTTACTGGCGGCGGGGACGCACAGATACGCAGTATTTT
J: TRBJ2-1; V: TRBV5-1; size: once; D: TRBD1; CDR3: CASSYTRTGVNEQFF; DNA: TGCGCCAGCAGTTACACCCGGACAGGGGTCAATGAGCAGTTCTTC
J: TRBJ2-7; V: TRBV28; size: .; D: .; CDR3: CASSETNYEQYF; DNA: TGTGCCAGCAGTGAGACCAACTACGAGCAGTACTTC
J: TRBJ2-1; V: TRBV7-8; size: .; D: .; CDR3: CASSHYNEQFF; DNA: TGTGCCAGCAGCCATTACAATGAGCAGTTCTTC
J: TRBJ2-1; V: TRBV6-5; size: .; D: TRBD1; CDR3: CASREDRWSYNEQFF; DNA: TGTGCCAGCAGGGAGGACAGGTGGTCCTACAATGAGCAGTTCTTC
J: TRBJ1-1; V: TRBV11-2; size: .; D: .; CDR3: CASSSDQETTEAFF; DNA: TGTGCCAGCAGCTCGGACCAAGAGACCACTGAAGCTTTCTTT
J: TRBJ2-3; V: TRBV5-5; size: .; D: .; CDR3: CASKIPPHGGTDTQYF; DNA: TGTGCCAGCAAGATCCCCCCACACGGGGGCACAGATACGCAGTATTTT
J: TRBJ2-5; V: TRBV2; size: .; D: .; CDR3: CASNRFLETQYF; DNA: TGTGCCAGCAATAGGTTTTTAGAGACCCAGTACTTC
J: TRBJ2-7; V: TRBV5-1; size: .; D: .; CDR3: CASSLGSSLNYEQYF; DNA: TGCGCCAGCAGCTTAGGGTCCAGCCTCAACTACGAGCAGTACTTC
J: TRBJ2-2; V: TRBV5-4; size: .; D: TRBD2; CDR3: CASSLDPGGTNTGELFF; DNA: TGTGCCAGCAGCTTGGATCCGGGGGGGACGAACACCGGGGAGCTGTTTTTT
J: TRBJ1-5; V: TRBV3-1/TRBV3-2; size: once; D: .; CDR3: CASSQLGNQPQHF; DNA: TGTGCCAGCAGCCAACTCGGGAATCAGCCCCAGCATTTT
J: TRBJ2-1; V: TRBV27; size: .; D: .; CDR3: CASWKASSYNEQFF; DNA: TGTGCCAGCTGGAAGGCAAGCTCCTACAATGAGCAGTTCTTC
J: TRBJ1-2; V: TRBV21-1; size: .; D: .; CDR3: CASSNEGQGIGYTF; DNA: TGTGCCAGCAGCAACGAGGGACAGGGGATCGGCTACACCTTC
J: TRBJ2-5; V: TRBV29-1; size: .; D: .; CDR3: CSVGGVQETQYF; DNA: TGCAGCGTTGGGGGGGTCCAAGAGACCCAGTACTTC
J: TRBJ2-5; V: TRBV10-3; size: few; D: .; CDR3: CAISDPAIRETQYF; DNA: TGTGCCATCAGTGACCCGGCTATTAGGGAGACCCAGTACTTC
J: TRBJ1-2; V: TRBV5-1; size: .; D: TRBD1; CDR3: CASSLEGQGGFGYTF; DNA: TGCGCCAGCAGCTTGGAGGGACAGGGCGGGTTTGGCTACACCTTC
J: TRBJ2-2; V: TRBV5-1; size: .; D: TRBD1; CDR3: CASSLRGQGNTGELFF; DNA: TGCGCCAGCAGCCTGAGGGGACAGGGGAACACCGGGGAGCTGTTTTTT
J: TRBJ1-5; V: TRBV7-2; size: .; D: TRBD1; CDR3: CASSSDRDQPQHF; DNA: TGTGCCAGCAGCTCTGACAGGGACCAGCCCCAGCATTTT
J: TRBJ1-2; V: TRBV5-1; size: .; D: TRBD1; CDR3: CASSTGQGYGYTF; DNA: TGCGCCAGCAGCACCGGACAGGGTTATGGCTACACCTTC
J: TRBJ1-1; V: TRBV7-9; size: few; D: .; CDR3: CASSLYEATEAFF; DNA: TGTGCCAGCAGCTTATATGAGGCCACTGAAGCTTTCTTT
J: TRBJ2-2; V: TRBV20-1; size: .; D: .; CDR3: CSASQGYPDGELFF; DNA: TGCAGTGCTAGTCAGGGCTACCCGGACGGGGAGCTGTTTTTT
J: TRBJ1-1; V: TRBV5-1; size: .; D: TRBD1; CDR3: CASRQLLQGGAEAFF; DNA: TGCGCCAGCAGGCAACTTCTACAGGGGGGAGCTGAAGCTTTCTTT
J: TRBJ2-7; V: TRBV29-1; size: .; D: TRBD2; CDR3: CSVRPMRTSGGAYEQYF; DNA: TGCAGCGTAAGACCAATGAGGACTAGCGGGGGGGCTTACGAGCAGTACTTC
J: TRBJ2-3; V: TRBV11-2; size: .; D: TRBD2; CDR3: CASSPSGGHTQYF; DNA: TGTGCCAGCTCTCCTAGCGGGGGGCATACGCAGTATTTT
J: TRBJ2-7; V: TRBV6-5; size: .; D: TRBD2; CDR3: CASSRSSGSWYEQYF; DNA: TGTGCCAGCAGCCGCTCTAGCGGGAGTTGGTACGAGCAGTACTTC